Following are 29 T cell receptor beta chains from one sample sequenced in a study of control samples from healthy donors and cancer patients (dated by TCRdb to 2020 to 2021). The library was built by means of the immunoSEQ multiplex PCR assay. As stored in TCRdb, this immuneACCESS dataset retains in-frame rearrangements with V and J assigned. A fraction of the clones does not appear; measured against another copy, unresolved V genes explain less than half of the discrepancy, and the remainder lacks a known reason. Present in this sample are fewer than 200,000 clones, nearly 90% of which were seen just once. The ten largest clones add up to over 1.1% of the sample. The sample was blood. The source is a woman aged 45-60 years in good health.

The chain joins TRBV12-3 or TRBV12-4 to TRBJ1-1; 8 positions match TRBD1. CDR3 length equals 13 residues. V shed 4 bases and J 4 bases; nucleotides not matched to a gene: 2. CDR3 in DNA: TGTGCCAGCAGTTCCACAGGGGGCACTGAAGCTTTCTTT. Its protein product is CASSSTGGTEAFF.

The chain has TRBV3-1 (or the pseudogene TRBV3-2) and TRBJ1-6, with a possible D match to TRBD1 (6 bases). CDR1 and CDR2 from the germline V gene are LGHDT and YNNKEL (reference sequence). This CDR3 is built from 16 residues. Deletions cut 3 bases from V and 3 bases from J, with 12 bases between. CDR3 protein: CASSQPAGDYNSPLHF. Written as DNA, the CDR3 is TGTGCCAGCAGCCAGCCCGCAGGGGACTATAATTCACCCCTCCACTTT.

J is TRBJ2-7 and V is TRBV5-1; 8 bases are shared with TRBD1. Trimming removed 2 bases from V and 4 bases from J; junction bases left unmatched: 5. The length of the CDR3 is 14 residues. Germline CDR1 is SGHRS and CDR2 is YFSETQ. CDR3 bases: TGCGCCAGCAGCTTCCTCCAGGGGGCTTACGAGCAGTACTTC. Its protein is CASSFLQGAYEQYF.

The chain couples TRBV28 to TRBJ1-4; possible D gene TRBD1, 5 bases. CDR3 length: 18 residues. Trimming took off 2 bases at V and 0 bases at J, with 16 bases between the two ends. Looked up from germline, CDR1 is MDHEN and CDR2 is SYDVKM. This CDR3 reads CASSLGARQSSTNEKLFF. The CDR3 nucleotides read TGTGCCAGCAGTTTAGGGGCGCGACAGAGCTCAACTAATGAAAAACTGTTTTTT.

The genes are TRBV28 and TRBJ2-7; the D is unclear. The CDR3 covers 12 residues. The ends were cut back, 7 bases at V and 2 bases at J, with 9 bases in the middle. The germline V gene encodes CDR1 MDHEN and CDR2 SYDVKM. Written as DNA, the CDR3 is TGTGCCAGCACTATATGGCCCTACGAGCAGTACTTC. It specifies CASTIWPYEQYF.

As DNA, the CDR3 is TGCAGTGCTGGGGAATCCTACACCTTC. Protein product: CSAGESYTF. V and J are TRBV20-1 and TRBJ1-2; no reliable D call. The V gene's germline CDR1 is DFQATT and CDR2 SNEGSKA (reference sequence). The V end was cut by 5 bases, the J end by 10 bases, with 8 bases between. The CDR3 extends over 9 amino acids.

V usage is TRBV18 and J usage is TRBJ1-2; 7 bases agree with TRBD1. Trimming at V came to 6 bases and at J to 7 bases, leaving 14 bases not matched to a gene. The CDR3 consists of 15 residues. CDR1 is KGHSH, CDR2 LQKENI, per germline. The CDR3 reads CASSDQGGFLSGYTF. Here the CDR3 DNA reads TGTGCCAGCTCCGACCAGGGGGGTTTTCTCTCTGGCTACACCTTC.

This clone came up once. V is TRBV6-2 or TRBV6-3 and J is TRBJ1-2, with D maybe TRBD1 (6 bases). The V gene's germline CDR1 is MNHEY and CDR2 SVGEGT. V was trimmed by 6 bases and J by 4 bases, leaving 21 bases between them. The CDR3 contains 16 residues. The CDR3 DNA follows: TGTGCCAGCAGACCTATAAGGACAGATTTCTCCTATGGCTACACCTTC. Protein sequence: CASRPIRTDFSYGYTF.

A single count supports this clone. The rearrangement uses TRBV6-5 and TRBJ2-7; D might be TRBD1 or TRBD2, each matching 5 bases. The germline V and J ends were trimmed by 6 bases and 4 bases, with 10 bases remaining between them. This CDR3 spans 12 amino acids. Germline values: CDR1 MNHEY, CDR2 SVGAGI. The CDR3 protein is CASRTGPYEQYF. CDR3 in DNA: TGTGCCAGCAGGACGGGACCTTACGAGCAGTACTTC.

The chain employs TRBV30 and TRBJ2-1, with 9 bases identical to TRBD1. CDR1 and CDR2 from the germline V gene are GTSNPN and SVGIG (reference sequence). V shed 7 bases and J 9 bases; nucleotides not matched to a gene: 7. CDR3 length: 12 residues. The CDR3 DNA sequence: TGTGCCTCGGGACAGGGAGGGTTTGAGCAGTTCTTC. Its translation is CASGQGGFEQFF.

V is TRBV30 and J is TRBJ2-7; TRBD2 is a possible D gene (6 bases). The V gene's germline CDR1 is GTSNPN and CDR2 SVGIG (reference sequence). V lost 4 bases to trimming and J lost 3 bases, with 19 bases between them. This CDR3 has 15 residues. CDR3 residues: CAWKRGLQSLYEQYF. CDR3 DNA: TGTGCCTGGAAGAGAGGACTACAGTCCCTCTACGAGCAGTACTTC.

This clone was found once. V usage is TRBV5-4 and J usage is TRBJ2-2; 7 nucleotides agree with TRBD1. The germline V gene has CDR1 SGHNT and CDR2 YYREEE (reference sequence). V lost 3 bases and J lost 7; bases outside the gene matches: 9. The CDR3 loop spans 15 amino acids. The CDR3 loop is CASSSRQGWYGELFF. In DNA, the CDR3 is TGTGCCAGCAGCTCTAGACAGGGCTGGTACGGGGAGCTGTTTTTT.

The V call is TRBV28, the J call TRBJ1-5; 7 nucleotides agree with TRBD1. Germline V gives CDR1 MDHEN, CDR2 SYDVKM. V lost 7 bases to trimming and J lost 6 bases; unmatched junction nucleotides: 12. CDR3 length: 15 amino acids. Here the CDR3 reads CASIGGQGVIQPQHF. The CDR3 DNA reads TGTGCCAGCATAGGCGGGCAGGGGGTCATTCAGCCCCAGCATTTT.

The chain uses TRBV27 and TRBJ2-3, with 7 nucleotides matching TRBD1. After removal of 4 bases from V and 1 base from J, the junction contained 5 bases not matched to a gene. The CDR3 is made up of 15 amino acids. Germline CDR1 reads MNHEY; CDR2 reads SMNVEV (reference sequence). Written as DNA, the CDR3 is TGTGCCAGCAGTTCCGTGGGGACAGGCACAGATACGCAGTATTTT. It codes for CASSSVGTGTDTQYF.

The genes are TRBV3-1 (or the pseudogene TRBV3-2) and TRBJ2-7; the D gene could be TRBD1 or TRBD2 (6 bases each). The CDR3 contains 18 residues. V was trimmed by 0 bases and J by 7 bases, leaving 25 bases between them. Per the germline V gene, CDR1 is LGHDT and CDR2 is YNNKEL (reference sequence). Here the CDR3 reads CASSQDLIYGGPRREQYF. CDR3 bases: TGTGCCAGCAGCCAAGACCTAATTTATGGGGGGCCAAGGAGGGAGCAGTACTTC.

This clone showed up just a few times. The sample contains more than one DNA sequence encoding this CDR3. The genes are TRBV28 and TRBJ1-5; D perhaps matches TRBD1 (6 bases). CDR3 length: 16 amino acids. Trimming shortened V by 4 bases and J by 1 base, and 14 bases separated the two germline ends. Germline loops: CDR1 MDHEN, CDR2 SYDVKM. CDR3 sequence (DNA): TGTGCCAGCAGTTCAGGGGCTACTATGAGCAATCAGCCCCAGCATTTT. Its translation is CASSSGATMSNQPQHF.

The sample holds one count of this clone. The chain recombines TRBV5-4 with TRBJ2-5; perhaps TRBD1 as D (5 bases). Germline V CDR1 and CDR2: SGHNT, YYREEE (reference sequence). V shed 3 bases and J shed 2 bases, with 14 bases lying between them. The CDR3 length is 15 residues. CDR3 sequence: CASSSKTAGQETQYF. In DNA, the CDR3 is TGTGCCAGCAGCTCCAAGACAGCAGGGCAAGAGACCCAGTACTTC.

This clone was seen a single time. The CDR3 loop is CASSPGLAGGLDTQYF. Here the CDR3 DNA reads TGTGCCAGCAGCCCCGGACTAGCGGGAGGATTGGATACGCAGTATTTT. The V call is TRBV5-4, the J call TRBJ2-3; 14 positions agree with TRBD2. The germline CDR1 and CDR2 sequences are SGHNT and YYREEE (reference sequence). The CDR3 loop spans 16 amino acids. V dropped 4 bases and J dropped 6; count of bases not matched to a gene: 7.

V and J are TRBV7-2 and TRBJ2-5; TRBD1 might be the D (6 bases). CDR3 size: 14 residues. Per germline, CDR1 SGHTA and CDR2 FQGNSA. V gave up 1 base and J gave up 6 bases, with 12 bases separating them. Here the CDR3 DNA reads TGTGCCAGCAGCTTAGATGGTAGGGACAAGACCCAGTACTTC. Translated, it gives CASSLDGRDKTQYF.

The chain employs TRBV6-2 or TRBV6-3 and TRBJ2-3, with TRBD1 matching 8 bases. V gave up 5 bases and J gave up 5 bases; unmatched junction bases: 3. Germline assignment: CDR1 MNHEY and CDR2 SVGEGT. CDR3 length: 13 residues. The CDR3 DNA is TGTGCCAGCAGTCCAGGGGGCATAGATACGCAGTATTTT. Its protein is CASSPGGIDTQYF.

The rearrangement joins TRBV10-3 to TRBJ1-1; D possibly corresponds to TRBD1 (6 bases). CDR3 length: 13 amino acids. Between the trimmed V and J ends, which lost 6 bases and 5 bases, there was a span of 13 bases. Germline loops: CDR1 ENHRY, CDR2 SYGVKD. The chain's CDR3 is CAISEGEGTEAFF. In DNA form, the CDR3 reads TGTGCCATCAGCGAGGGGGAAGGGACTGAAGCTTTCTTT.

CDR3 residues: CSAMDYEQYF. In DNA form, the CDR3 reads TGCAGTGCTATGGACTACGAGCAGTACTTC. The chain employs TRBV20-1 and TRBJ2-7; D gene unclear. CDR3 length equals 10 residues. The ends were cut back, 4 bases at V and 3 bases at J, with 4 bases in the middle. CDR1 and CDR2 (germline): DFQATT, SNEGSKA (reference sequence).

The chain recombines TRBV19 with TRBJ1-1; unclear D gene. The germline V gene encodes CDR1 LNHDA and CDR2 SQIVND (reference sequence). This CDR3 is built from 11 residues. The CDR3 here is CRSRRGTEAFF. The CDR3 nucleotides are TGTCGCAGCCGGCGGGGCACTGAAGCTTTCTTT.

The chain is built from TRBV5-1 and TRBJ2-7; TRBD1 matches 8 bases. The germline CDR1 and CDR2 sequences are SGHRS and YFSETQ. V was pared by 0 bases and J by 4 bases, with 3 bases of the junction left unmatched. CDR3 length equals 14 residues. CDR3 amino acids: CASSLGGQVYEQYF. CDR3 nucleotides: TGCGCCAGCAGCTTGGGGGGACAGGTTTACGAGCAGTACTTC.

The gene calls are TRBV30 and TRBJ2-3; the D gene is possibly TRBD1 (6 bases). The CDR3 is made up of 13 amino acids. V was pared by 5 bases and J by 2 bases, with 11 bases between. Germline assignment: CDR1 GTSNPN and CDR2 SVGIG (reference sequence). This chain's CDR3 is CAWGGSNTDTQYF. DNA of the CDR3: TGTGCCTGGGGGGGCTCCAACACAGATACGCAGTATTTT. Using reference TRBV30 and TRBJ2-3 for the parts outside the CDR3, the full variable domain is SQTIHQWPATLVQPVGSPLSLECTVEGTSNPNLYWYRQAAGRGLQLLFYSVGIGQISSEVPQNLSASRPQDRQFILSSKKLLLSDSGFYLCAWGGSNTDTQYFGPGTRLTVL.

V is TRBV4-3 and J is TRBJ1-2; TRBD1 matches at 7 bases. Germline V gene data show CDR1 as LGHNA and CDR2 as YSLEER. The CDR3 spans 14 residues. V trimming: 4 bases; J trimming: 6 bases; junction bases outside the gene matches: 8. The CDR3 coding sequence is TGCGCCAGCAGCCCGGGACAGAATCTGAATGGCTACACCTTC. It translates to CASSPGQNLNGYTF.

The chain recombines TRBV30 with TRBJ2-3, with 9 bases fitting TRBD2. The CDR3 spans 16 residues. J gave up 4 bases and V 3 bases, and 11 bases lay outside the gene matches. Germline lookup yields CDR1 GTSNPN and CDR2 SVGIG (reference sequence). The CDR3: CAWRPSGTSSPDTQYF. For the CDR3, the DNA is TGTGCCTGGAGGCCTTCCGGGACTAGCAGTCCAGATACGCAGTATTTT.

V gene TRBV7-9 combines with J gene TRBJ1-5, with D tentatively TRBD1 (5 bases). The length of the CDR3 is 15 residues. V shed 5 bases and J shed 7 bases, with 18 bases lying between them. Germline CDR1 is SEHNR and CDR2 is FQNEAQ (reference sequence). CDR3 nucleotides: TGTGCCAGCAGCCCGGGGGTCCAGGGAGGACAGCCCCAGCATTTT. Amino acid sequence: CASSPGVQGGQPQHF.

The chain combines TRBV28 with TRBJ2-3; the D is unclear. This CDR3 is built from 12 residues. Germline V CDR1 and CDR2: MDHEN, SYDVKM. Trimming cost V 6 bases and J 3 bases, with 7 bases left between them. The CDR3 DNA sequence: TGTGCCAGCAGCCCCCATACAGATACGCAGTATTTT. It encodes CASSPHTDTQYF.